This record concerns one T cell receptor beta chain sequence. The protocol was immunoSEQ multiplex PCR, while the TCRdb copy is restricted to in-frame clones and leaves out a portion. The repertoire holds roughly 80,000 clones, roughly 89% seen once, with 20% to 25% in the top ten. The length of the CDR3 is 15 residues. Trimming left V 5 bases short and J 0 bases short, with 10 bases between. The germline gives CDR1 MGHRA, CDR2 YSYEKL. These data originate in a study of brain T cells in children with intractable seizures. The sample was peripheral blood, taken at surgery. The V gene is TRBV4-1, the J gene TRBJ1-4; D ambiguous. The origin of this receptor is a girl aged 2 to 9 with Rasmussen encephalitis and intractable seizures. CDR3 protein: CASSGRQATNEKLFF. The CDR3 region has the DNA TGCGCCAGCAGCGGACGTCAAGCAACTAATGAAAAACTGTTTTTT.